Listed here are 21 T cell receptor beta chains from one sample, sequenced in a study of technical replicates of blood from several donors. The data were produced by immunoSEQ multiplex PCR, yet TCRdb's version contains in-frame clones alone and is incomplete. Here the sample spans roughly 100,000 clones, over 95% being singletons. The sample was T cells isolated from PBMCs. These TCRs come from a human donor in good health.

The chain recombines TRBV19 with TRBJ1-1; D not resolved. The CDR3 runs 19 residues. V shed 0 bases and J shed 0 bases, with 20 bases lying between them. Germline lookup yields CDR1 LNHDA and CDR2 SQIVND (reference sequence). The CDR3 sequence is CASSIDAYGIGGMNTEAFF. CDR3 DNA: TGTGCCAGTAGTATAGATGCTTATGGGATAGGAGGTATGAACACTGAAGCTTTCTTT.

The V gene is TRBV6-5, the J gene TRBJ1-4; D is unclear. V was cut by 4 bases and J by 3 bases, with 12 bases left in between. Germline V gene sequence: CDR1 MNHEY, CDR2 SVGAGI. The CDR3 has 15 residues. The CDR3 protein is CASSSSEAANEKLFF. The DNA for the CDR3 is TGTGCCAGCAGTTCGTCGGAGGCGGCTAATGAAAAACTGTTTTTT.

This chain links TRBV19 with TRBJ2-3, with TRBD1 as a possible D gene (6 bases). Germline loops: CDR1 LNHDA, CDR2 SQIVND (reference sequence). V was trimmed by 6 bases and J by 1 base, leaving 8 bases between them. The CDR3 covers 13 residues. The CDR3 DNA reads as TGTGCCAGTAGGACAGGTCGCACAGATACGCAGTATTTT. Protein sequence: CASRTGRTDTQYF.

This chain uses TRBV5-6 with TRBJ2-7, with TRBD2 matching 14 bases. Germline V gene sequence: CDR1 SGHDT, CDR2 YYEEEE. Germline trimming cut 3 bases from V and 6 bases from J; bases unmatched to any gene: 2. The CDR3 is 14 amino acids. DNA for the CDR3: TGTGCCAGCAGCTACGGACTAGCGGGAGGCGAGCAGTACTTC. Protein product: CASSYGLAGGEQYF.

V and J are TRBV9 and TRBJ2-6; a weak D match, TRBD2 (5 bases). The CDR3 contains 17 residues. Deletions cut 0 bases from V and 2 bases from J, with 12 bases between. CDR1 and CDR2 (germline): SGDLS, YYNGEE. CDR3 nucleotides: TGTGCCAGCAGCGTAGTGGACTTTGGGGCTGGGGCCAACGTCCTGACTTTC. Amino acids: CASSVVDFGAGANVLTF.

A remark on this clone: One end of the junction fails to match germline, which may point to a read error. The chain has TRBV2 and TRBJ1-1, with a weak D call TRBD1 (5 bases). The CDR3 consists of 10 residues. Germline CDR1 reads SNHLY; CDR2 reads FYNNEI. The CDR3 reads CASSAGQRYF. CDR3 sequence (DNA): TGTGCCAGCAGTGCCGGACAAAGGTATTTT.

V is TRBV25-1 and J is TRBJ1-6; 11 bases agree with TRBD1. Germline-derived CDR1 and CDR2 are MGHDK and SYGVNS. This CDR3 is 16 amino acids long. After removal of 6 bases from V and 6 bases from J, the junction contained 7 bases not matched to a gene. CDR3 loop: CASREDRGPSNSPLHF. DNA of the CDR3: TGTGCCAGCAGGGAGGACAGGGGGCCTTCTAATTCACCCCTCCACTTT.

This CDR3 reads CASIAGTDSYNEQFF. The CDR3 region has the DNA TGTGCCAGCATTGCCGGGACAGACAGTTACAATGAGCAGTTCTTC. V and J are TRBV2 and TRBJ2-1; 7 nucleotides line up with TRBD1. Germline CDR1 SNHLY, CDR2 FYNNEI. V was clipped by 7 bases and J by 4 bases; unmatched bases: 10. The CDR3 runs to 15 residues.

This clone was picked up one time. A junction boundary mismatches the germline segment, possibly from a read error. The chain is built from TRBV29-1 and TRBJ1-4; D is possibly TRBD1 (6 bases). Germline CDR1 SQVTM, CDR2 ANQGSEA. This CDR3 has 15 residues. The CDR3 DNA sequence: TGCAGCGTCGAAGGGACAACTGCAACTAATGAAAAACTGTTTTTT. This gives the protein CSVEGTTATNEKLFF.

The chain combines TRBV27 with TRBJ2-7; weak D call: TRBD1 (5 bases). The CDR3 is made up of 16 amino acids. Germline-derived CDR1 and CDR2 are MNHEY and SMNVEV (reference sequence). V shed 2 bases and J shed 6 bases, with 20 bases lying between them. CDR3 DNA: TGTGCCAGCAGTTTACGGCCGACAGTCTCCGGCGGCGAGCAGTACTTC. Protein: CASSLRPTVSGGEQYF.

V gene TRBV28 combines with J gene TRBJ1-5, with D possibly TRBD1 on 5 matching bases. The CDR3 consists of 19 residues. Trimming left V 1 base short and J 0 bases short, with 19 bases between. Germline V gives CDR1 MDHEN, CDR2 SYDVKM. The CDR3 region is CASSLFTAQGPYSNQPQHF. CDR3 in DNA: TGTGCCAGCAGTTTATTCACCGCCCAGGGTCCCTATAGCAATCAGCCCCAGCATTTT.

The chain's CDR3 is CASSLGLAEYNEQFF. CDR3 coding DNA: TGCGCCAGCAGCTTGGGTCTAGCGGAATACAATGAGCAGTTCTTC. The gene calls are TRBV5-1 and TRBJ2-1, with TRBD2 matching 7 bases. The CDR3 is 15 residues long. With 0 bases clipped from V and 4 bases from J, the junction kept 4 bases outside the gene matches. CDR1 SGHRS and CDR2 YFSETQ come from the germline V gene. Variable domain in full (rest from reference TRBV5-1 and TRBJ2-1): KAGVTQTPRYLIKTRGQQVTLSCSPISGHRSVSWYQQTPGQGLQFLFEYFSETQRNKGNFPGRFSGRQFSNSRSEMNVSTLELGDSALYLCASSLGLAEYNEQFFGPGTRLTVL.

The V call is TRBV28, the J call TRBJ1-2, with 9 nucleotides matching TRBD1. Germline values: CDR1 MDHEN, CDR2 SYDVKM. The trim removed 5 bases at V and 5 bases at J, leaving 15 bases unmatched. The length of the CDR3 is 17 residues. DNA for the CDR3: TGTGCCAGCAGTACTACCGGGACAGGGCACGCCGCTTATGGCTACACCTTC. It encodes CASSTTGTGHAAYGYTF.

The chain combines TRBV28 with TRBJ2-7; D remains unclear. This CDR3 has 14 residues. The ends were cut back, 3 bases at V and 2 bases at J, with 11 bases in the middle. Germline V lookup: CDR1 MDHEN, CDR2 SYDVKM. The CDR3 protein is CASSFSHDTYEQYF. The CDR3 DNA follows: TGTGCCAGCAGTTTTAGCCATGATACCTACGAGCAGTACTTC.

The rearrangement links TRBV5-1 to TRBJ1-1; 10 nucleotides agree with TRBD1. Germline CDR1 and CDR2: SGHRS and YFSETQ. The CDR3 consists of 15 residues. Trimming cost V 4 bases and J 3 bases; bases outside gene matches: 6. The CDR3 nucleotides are TGCGCCAGCAGCCCAGGGACAGGGGTCGACACTGAAGCTTTCTTT. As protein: CASSPGTGVDTEAFF.

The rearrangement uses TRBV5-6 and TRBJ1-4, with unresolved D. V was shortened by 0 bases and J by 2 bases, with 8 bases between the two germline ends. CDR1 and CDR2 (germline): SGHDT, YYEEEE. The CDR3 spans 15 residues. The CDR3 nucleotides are TGTGCCAGCAGCTTGGATTCGCGGACTAATGAAAAACTGTTTTTT. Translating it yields CASSLDSRTNEKLFF.

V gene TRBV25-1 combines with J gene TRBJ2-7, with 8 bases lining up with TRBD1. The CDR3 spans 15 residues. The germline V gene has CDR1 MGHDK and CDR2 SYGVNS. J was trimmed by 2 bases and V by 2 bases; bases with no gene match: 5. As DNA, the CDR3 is TGTGCCAGCAGTGAACCCAGGGGGCCGACCTACGAGCAGTACTTC. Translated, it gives CASSEPRGPTYEQYF.

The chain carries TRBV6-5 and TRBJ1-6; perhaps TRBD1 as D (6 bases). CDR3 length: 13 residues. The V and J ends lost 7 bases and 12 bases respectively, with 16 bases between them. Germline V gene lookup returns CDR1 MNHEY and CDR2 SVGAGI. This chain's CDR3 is CASTPGAGGPLHF. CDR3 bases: TGTGCCAGCACCCCAGGGGCGGGGGGACCCCTCCACTTT.

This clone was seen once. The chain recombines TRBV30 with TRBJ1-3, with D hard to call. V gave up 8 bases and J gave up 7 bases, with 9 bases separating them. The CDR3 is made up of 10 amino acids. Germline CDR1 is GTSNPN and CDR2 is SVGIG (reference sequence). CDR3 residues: CAGGGNTIYF. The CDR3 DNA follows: TGTGCCGGAGGTGGGAACACCATATATTTT. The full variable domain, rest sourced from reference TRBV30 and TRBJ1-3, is SQTIHQWPATLVQPVGSPLSLECTVEGTSNPNLYWYRQAAGRGLQLLFYSVGIGQISSEVPQNLSASRPQDRQFILSSKKLLLSDSGFYLCAGGGNTIYFGEGSWLTVV.

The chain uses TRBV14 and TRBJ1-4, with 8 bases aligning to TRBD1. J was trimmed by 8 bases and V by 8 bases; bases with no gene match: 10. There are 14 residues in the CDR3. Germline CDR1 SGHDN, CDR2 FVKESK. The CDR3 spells CASSPTGQVEKLFF. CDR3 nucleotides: TGTGCCAGCTCGCCCACGGGACAGGTGGAAAAACTGTTTTTT.

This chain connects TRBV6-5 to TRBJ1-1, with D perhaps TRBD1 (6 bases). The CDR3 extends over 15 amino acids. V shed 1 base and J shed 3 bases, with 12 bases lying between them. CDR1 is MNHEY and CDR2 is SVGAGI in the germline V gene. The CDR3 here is CASSYFPQGYTEAFF. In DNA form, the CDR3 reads TGTGCCAGCAGTTACTTCCCCCAGGGGTACACTGAAGCTTTCTTT.